This T cell receptor beta chain was captured in a study of tissue T cells after allogeneic stem cell transplantation. As concerns this clone: Its antigen is currently unknown.

Study results and limitations: Few T cell clones were shared across patients, but motif clusters showed tissue-specific shared signatures.

Gastrointestinal graft-versus-host disease was present in all patients, each treated with several therapy lines. This table comes from immunoSEQ multiplex PCR, and its TCRdb copy is limited to in-frame clones, with some not included. The sample has hundreds of clones, approximately 45% seen once; the top ten hold approximately 71%. Trimming pared 1 base from V and 5 bases from J, leaving 11 bases between. The CDR3 length is 15 residues. Germline lookup yields CDR1 SGHTA and CDR2 FQGTGA. Sequences were derived from skin, sampled at autopsy. This clonotype originated in a female patient between 40 and 69 years old with steroid-refractory graft-versus-host disease after an allogeneic stem cell transplant. T cells may partly derive from the graft donor. V gene TRBV7-3 combines with J gene TRBJ2-2; D is possibly TRBD1 (6 bases). The CDR3 loop is CASSLIGRGTGELFF. CDR3 DNA sequence: TGTGCCAGCAGCTTAATTGGCAGGGGTACCGGGGAGCTGTTTTTT.